This is a list of T cell receptor beta chains from one sample in a study of T cells expressing NK-cell markers. TCRdb re-called the 5' RACE reads and shows each CDR3 protein once, DNA omitted. The sample totals about 8,000 distinct CDR3 sequences. The source material was blood T cells: a sorted CD56 or NKG2C T cell subset, CD4+ or CD8+ T cells, or bulk PBMC T cells (not recorded which). These TCRs come from a man younger than 35 in good health. Both conserved end residues are part of each CDR3. Clone size is given for some rows only: seen once, a few or many times, or a class if the clone is expanded.

CDR3: CASSQDGQGWETQYF
J: TRBJ2-5
size: -
V: TRBV4-3

CDR3: CASSLLGTSGSPGELFF
J: TRBJ2-2
size: -
V: TRBV7-7

CDR3: CASSPGTSGRETQYF
J: TRBJ2-5
size: -
V: TRBV5-4

CDR3: CATSDGYEQYF
J: TRBJ2-7
size: -
V: TRBV24-1

CDR3: CASSKGTGLETQYF
J: TRBJ2-5
size: -
V: TRBV21-1

CDR3: CASSIDRANTGELFF
J: TRBJ2-2
size: -
V: TRBV19

CDR3: CASRHWSGIGFHEQYF
J: TRBJ2-7
size: -
V: TRBV28

CDR3: CASRPRQGPYSNQPQHF
J: TRBJ1-5
size: -
V: TRBV5-1

CDR3: CSVVGGRVGYTF
J: TRBJ1-2
size: -
V: TRBV29-1

CDR3: CASTSGATGGLLYNEQFF
J: TRBJ2-1
size: -
V: TRBV19

CDR3: CASSQGVANEKLFF
J: TRBJ1-4
size: medium-sized
V: TRBV4-1

CDR3: CASSQDRLAGPPGDTQYF
J: TRBJ2-3
size: -
V: TRBV4-1

CDR3: CASSLGTRNEQFF
J: TRBJ2-1
size: medium-sized
V: TRBV7-3

CDR3: CASSLDARQGLNTGELFF
J: TRBJ2-2
size: -
V: TRBV11-3

CDR3: CASTKGVPYGYTF
J: TRBJ1-2
size: -
V: TRBV19

CDR3: CASSQVAGELFF
J: TRBJ2-2
size: -
V: TRBV3-1

CDR3: CASSPNLAGEYEQYF
J: TRBJ2-7
size: -
V: TRBV27

CDR3: CASSQELNEQFF
J: TRBJ2-1
size: medium-sized
V: TRBV4-1

CDR3: CSVDNPAVVQETQYF
J: TRBJ2-5
size: medium-sized
V: TRBV29-1

CDR3: CASSLDQLGEKYF
J: TRBJ2-7
size: -
V: TRBV7-7

CDR3: CASSSPDRGDEKLFF
J: TRBJ1-4
size: -
V: TRBV6-5

CDR3: CASTTKEGTQYF
J: TRBJ2-5
size: -
V: TRBV6-5

CDR3: CASSYSSTGELFF
J: TRBJ2-2
size: -
V: TRBV4-1

CDR3: CASRTGHQSNQPQHF
J: TRBJ1-5
size: -
V: TRBV12-3/TRBV12-4

CDR3: CASSITSPAGVAGDTQYF
J: TRBJ2-3
size: medium-sized
V: TRBV7-6

CDR3: CASSYFGTVNTGELFF
J: TRBJ2-2
size: -
V: TRBV6-5

CDR3: CSVWTSGREADTQYF
J: TRBJ2-3
size: medium-sized
V: TRBV20-1

CDR3: CASSLVGTDTQYF
J: TRBJ2-3
size: -
V: TRBV12-3/TRBV12-4

CDR3: CATSDNGEKLFF
J: TRBJ1-4
size: -
V: TRBV24-1

CDR3: CASSWGRSGGTDTQYF
J: TRBJ2-3
size: medium-sized
V: TRBV5-1

CDR3: CASSLVAGGGTDTQYF
J: TRBJ2-3
size: -
V: TRBV5-1

CDR3: CASSLTGGATGELFF
J: TRBJ2-2
size: -
V: TRBV5-1

CDR3: CASSLSRLARDNEQFF
J: TRBJ2-1
size: -
V: TRBV12-3/TRBV12-4

CDR3: CASNRRGGTDTQYF
J: TRBJ2-3
size: -
V: TRBV4-2

CDR3: CSALDADRAFF
J: TRBJ1-1
size: -
V: TRBV20-1

CDR3: CASSQEGGLSQNEQFF
J: TRBJ2-1
size: -
V: TRBV4-2

CDR3: CASSGGQGIWNSPLHF
J: TRBJ1-6
size: -
V: TRBV2

CDR3: CASSQGTAPNQPQHF
J: TRBJ1-5
size: medium-sized
V: TRBV4-1

CDR3: CASRVLGRDGNQPQHF
J: TRBJ1-5
size: medium-sized
V: TRBV28

CDR3: CASSLGQGKTPTEAFF
J: TRBJ1-1
size: -
V: TRBV7-9

CDR3: CASSHDFGGVEGYTF
J: TRBJ1-2
size: -
V: TRBV5-1

CDR3: CASSVGPEGAGELFF
J: TRBJ2-2
size: -
V: TRBV9

CDR3: CASRFEKGAMNTEAFF
J: TRBJ1-1
size: -
V: TRBV11-3

CDR3: CASGVSYNEQFF
J: TRBJ2-1
size: -
V: TRBV19

CDR3: CSAAGLAVSTQYF
J: TRBJ2-3
size: medium-sized
V: TRBV29-1

CDR3: CASMRTSGTLIPTDTQYF
J: TRBJ2-3
size: -
V: TRBV6-1

CDR3: CASSRGNEQFF
J: TRBJ2-1
size: -
V: TRBV27

CDR3: CSATGTDTQYF
J: TRBJ2-3
size: -
V: TRBV20-1

CDR3: CASSLLQGADTEAFF
J: TRBJ1-1
size: medium-sized
V: TRBV27

CDR3: CASSSYGRQETQYF
J: TRBJ2-5
size: -
V: TRBV28

CDR3: CASSLITGELFF
J: TRBJ2-2
size: -
V: TRBV18

CDR3: CSARSRGLAASFVEQFF
J: TRBJ2-1
size: -
V: TRBV20-1